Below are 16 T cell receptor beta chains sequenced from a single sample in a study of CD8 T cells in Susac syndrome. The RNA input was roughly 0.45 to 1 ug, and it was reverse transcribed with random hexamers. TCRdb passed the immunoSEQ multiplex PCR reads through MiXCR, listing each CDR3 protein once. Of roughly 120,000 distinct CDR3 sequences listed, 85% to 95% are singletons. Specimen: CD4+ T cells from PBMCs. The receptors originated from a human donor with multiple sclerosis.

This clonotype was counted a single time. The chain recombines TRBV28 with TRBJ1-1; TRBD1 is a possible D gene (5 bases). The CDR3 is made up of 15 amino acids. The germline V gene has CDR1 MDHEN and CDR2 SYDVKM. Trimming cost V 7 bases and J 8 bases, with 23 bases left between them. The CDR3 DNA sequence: TGTGCCAGCAAACCGGACACAGCAAGCTTTGGGGAAGCTTTCTTT. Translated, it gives CASKPDTASFGEAFF.

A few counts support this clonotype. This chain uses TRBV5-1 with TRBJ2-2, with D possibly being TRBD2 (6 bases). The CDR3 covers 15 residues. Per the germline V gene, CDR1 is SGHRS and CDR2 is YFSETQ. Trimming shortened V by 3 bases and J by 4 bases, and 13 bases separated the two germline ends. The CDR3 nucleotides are TGCGCCAGCAGCTGGGGACTCCAGGGCACCGGGGAGCTGTTTTTT. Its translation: CASSWGLQGTGELFF.

The CDR3 region is CASSERQGNYGYTF. CDR3 DNA: TGTGCCAGCAGTGAGAGACAGGGGAACTATGGCTACACCTTC. The rearrangement links TRBV2 to TRBJ1-2, with 8 bases matching TRBD1. This CDR3 has 14 amino acids. After removal of 3 bases from V and 2 bases from J, the junction contained 2 bases not matched to a gene. Germline values: CDR1 SNHLY, CDR2 FYNNEI.

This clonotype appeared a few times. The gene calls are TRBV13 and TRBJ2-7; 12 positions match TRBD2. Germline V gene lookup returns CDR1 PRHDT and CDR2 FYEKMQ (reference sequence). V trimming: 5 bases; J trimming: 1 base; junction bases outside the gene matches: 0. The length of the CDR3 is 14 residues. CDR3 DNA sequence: TGTGCCAGCAGCACTAGCGGGGGGTCCTACGAGCAGTACTTC. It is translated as CASSTSGGSYEQYF.

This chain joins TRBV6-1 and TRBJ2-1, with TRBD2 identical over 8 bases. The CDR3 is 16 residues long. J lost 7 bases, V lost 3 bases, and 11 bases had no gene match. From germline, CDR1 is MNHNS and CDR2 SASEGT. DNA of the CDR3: TGTGCCAGCAGTGAGTCCGCGGGGGGCCCCCTGAATGAGCAGTTCTTC. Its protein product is CASSESAGGPLNEQFF.

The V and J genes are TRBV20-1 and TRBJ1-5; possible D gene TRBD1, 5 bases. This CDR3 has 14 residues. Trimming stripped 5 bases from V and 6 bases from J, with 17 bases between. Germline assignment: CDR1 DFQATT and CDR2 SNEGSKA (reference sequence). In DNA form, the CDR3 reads TGCAGTGCTCACTCCCAGGGTCCGGGTCAGCCCCAGCATTTT. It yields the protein CSAHSQGPGQPQHF.

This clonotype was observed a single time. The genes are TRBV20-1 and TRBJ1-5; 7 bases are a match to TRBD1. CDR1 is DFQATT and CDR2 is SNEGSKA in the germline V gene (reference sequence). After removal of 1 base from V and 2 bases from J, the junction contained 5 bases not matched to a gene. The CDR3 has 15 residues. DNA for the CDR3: TGCAGTGCTAGAGCTACCGGGACAGGCAATCAGCCCCAGCATTTT. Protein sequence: CSARATGTGNQPQHF.

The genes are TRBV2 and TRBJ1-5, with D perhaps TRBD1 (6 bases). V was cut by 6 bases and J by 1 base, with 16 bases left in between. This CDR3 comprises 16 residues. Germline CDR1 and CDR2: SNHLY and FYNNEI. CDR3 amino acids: CASRNQGRQSNQPQHF. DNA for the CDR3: TGTGCCAGCAGGAACCAGGGGCGACAGAGCAATCAGCCCCAGCATTTT.

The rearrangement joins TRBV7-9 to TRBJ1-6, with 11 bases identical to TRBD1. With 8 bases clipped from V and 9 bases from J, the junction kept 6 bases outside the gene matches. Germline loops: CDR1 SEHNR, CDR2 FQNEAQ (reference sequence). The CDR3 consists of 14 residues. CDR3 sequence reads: CASGPGQGVSPLHF. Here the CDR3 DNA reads TGTGCCAGCGGACCGGGACAGGGGGTTTCACCCCTCCACTTT.

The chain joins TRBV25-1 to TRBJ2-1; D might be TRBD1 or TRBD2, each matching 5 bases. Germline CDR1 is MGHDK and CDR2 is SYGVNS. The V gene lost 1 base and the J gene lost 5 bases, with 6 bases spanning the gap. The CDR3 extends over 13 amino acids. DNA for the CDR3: TGTGCCAGCAGTGAATGGGGGAACAATGAGCAGTTCTTC. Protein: CASSEWGNNEQFF.

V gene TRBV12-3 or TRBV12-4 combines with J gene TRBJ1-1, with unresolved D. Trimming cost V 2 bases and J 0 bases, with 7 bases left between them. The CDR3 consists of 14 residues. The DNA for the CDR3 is TGTGCCAGCAGTTTAAGTTGGATGAACACTGAAGCTTTCTTT. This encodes CASSLSWMNTEAFF.

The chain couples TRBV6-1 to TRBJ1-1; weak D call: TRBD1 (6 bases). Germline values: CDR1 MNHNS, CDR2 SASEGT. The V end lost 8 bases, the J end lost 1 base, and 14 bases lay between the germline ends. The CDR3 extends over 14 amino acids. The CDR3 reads CASGRGHPNTEAFF. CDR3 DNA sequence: TGTGCCAGCGGAAGGGGACACCCGAACACTGAAGCTTTCTTT.

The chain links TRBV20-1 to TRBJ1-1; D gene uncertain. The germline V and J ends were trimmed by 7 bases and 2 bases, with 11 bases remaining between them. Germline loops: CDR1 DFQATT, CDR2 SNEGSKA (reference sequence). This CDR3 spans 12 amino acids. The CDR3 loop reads CSVLGVNTEAFF. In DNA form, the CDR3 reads TGCAGTGTTTTGGGCGTTAACACTGAAGCTTTCTTT.

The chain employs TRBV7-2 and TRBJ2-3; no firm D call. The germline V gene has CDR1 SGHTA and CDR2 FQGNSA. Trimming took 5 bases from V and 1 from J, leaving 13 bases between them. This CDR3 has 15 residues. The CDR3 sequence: CASSLGWAGTDTQYF. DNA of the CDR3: TGTGCCAGCAGCCTTGGTTGGGCAGGCACAGATACGCAGTATTTT.

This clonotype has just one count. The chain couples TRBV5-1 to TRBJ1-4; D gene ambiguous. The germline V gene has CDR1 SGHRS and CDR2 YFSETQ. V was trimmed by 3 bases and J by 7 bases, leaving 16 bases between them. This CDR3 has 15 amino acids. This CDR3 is CASSSTGNNGEKLFF. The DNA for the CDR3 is TGCGCCAGCAGCTCGACGGGGAATAATGGTGAAAAACTGTTTTTT.

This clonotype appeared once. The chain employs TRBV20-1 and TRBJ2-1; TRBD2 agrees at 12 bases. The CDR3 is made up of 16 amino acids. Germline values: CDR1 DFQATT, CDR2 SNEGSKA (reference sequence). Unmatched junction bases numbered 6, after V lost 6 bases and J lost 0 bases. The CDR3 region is CSAQLAGGRSYNEQFF. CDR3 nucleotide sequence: TGCAGTGCACAACTAGCGGGGGGTCGCTCCTACAATGAGCAGTTCTTC.